This T cell receptor (beta chain) was sequenced in a study of blood T cell repertoires in COVID-19. About the study: Collection of acute and convalescent COVID-19 samples took place in the United States, Italy and Spain. PBMCs, B-cell-depleted T cells, or T cells were the source of the cDNA or gDNA that made up the material.

Original processing methods: Amplification of reference gene primers was used by the study to estimate nucleated cell counts. Profiled with immunoSEQ multiplex PCR; TCRdb holds only in-frame clones, not every one. D and trimming come from the DNA, and the V and J calls and clone size come from that table. The sample lists about 220,000 clones, more than 80% occurring once. The study assigned cohorts using participant-reported clinical history. The trim removed 1 base at V and 6 bases at J, leaving 6 bases unmatched. Germline CDR1 and CDR2: SEHNR and FQNEAQ (reference sequence). The CDR3 is 15 amino acids. This clone was recorded once.

The clonotype was recovered from a woman aged 35 to 49 with acute COVID-19. Sequencing input: PBMCs or T cells enriched from blood (not recorded which). The chain carries TRBV7-9 and TRBJ2-1, with TRBD2 matching over 7 bases. CDR3 in amino acids: CASSLGPGGRNEQFF. DNA for the CDR3: TGTGCCAGCAGCTTAGGACCGGGGGGACGCAATGAGCAGTTCTTC.